This TCR beta chain was captured by sequencing in a study of CD4 T cells in relation to SARS-CoV-2 and coronaviruses. For the study at large: Shared crossreactive spike epitopes were mapped to their HLA restriction.

Comment on this clone: Its specificity is unknown.

Generated by immunoSEQ multiplex PCR, the TCRdb table keeps only in-frame clones and is missing some. This table holds 60,000 to 80,000 clones, around 87% found once. The CDR3 is made up of 16 amino acids. The V and J ends lost 3 bases and 5 bases, in that order; junction bases with no gene match: 5. Looked up from germline, CDR1 is KGHDR and CDR2 is SFDVKD. Overall study findings and caveats: Culture-expanded clones reflect memory recall rather than primary priming during culture. Crossreactive clones expanded significantly less to SARS-CoV-2 than monoreactive clones. No crossreactivity against non-spike viral proteins was tested here.

CD4+ T cells from unexposed donors were obtained before the COVID-19 pandemic (2011-2018). The V call is TRBV24-1, the J call TRBJ2-1; the match to TRBD2 covers 11 bases. Input material: memory CD4+ T cells from PBMCs. This TCR derives from a human donor in good health. The CDR3 bases are TGTGCCACCAGTGATGTTAGCGGGGGGGATAACAATGAGCAGTTCTTC. This encodes CATSDVSGGDNNEQFF.